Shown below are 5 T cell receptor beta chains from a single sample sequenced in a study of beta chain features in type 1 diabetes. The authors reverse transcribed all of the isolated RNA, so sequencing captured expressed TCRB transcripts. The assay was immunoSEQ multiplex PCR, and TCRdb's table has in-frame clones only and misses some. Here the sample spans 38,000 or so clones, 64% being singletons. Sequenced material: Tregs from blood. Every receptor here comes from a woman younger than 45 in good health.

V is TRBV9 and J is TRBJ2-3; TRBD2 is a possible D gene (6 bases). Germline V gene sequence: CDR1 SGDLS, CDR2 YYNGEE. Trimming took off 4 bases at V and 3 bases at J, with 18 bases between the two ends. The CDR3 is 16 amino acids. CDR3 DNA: TGTGCCAGCAGCTCTAGGGTGGAGGGAGGAACAGATACGCAGTATTTT. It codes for CASSSRVEGGTDTQYF.

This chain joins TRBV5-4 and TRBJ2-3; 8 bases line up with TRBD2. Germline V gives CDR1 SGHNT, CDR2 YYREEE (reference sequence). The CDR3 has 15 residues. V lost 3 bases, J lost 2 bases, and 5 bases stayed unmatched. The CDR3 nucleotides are TGTGCCAGCAGCTCAACGGGACTAGACACAGATACGCAGTATTTT. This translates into CASSSTGLDTDTQYF.

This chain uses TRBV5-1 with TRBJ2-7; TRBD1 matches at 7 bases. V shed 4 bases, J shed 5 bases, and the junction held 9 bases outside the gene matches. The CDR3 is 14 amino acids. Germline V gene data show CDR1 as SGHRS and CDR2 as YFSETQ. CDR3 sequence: CASSRTGQSHEQYF. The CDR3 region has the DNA TGCGCCAGCAGCCGAACGGGACAGTCCCACGAGCAGTACTTC.

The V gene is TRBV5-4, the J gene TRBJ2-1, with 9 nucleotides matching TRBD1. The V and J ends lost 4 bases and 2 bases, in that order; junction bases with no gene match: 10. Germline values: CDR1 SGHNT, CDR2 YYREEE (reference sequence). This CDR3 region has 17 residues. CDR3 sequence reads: CASSRMGQGAAYNEQFF. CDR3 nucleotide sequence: TGTGCCAGCAGCCGAATGGGACAGGGCGCCGCCTACAATGAGCAGTTCTTC.

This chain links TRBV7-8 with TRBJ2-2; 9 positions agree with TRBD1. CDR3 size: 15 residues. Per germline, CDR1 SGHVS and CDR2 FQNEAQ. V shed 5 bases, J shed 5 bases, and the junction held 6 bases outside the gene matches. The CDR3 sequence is CASSLVGQGTGELFF. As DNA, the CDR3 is TGTGCCAGCAGCCTCGTAGGACAGGGGACCGGGGAGCTGTTTTTT.